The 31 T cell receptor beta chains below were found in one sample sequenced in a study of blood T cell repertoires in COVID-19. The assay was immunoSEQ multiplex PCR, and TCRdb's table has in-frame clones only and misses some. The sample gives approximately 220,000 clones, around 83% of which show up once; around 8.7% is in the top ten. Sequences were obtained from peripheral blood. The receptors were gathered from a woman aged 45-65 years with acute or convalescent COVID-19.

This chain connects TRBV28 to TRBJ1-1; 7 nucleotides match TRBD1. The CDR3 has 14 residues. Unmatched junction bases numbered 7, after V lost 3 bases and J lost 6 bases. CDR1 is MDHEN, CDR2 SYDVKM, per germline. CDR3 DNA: TGTGCCAGCAGTTTCGTGACAGGGATCGCTGAAGCTTTCTTT. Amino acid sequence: CASSFVTGIAEAFF.

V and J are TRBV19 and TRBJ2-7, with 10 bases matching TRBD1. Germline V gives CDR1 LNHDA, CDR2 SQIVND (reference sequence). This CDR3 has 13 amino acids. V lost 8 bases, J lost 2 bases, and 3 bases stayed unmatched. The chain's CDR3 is CASSGTGAYEQYF. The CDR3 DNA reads TGTGCCAGTTCGGGGACAGGGGCCTACGAGCAGTACTTC.

CDR3 bases: TGTGCCAGCAGCCCAACAGGGTTCGGGTCACCCCTCCACTTT. Encoded protein: CASSPTGFGSPLHF. The chain employs TRBV7-2 and TRBJ1-6; possibly TRBD1 for D (6 bases). The ends were cut back, 5 bases at V and 10 bases at J, with 15 bases in the middle. Germline assignment: CDR1 SGHTA and CDR2 FQGNSA. The CDR3 has 14 amino acids.

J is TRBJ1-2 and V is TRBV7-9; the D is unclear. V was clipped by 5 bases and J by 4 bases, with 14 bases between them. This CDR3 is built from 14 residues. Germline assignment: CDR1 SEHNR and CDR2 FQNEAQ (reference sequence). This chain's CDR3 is CASSPPDSGYGYTF. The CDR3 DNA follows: TGTGCCAGCAGCCCCCCGGACTCAGGCTATGGCTACACCTTC.

The CDR3 region has the DNA TGTGCCAGCAGCTTAGACGGGTTCGGGGAGACCCAGTACTTC. This encodes CASSLDGFGETQYF. The chain couples TRBV13 to TRBJ2-5; D unclear. This CDR3 has 14 residues. Per the germline V gene, CDR1 is PRHDT and CDR2 is FYEKMQ (reference sequence). V dropped 1 base and J dropped 5 bases, with 11 bases sitting between them. Together with reference TRBV13 and TRBJ2-5, the CDR3 gives the full variable domain: AAGVIQSPRHLIKEKRETATLKCYPIPRHDTVYWYQQGPGQDPQFLISFYEKMQSDKGSIPDRFSAQQFSDYHSELNMSSLELGDSALYFCASSLDGFGETQYFGPGTRLLVL.

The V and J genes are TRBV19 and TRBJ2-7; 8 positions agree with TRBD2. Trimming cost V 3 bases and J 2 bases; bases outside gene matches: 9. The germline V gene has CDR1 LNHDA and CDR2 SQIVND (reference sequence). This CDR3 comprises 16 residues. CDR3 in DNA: TGTGCCAGTAGTATTGGGAGCGGGAGAATCACCTACGAGCAGTACTTC. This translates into CASSIGSGRITYEQYF.

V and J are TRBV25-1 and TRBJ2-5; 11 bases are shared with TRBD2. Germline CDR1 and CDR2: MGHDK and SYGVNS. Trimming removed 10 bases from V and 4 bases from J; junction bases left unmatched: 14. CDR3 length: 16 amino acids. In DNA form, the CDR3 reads TGTGCCACGGGCGGGAGGACTAGCGGGTTGTTAGAGACCCAGTACTTC. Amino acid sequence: CATGGRTSGLLETQYF.

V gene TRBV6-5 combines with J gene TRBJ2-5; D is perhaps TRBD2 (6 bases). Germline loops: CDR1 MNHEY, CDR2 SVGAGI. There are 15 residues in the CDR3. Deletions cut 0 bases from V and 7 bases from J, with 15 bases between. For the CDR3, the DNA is TGTGCCAGCAGTTACTCCGGACCCATGGGAGGGACCCAGTACTTC. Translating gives CASSYSGPMGGTQYF.

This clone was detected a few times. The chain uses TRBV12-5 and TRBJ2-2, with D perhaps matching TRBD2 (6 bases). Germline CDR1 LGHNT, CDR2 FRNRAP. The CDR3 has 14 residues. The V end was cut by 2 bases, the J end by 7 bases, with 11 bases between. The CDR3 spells CASGLWGVVGELFF. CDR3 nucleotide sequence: TGTGCTAGTGGTTTGTGGGGGGTCGTCGGGGAGCTGTTTTTT.

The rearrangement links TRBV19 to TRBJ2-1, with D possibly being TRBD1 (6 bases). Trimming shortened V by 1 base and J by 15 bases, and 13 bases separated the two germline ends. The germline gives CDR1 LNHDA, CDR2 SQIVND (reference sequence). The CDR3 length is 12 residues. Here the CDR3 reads CASSIGTALWFF. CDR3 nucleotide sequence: TGTGCCAGTAGTATAGGGACAGCTTTGTGGTTCTTC.

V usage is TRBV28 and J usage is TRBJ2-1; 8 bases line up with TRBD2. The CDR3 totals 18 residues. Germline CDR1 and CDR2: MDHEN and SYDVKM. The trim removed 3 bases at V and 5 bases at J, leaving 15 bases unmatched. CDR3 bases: TGTGCCAGCAGTTTTCTTGGTATGGCTAGCGGGTTCCACAATGAGCAGTTCTTC. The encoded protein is CASSFLGMASGFHNEQFF.

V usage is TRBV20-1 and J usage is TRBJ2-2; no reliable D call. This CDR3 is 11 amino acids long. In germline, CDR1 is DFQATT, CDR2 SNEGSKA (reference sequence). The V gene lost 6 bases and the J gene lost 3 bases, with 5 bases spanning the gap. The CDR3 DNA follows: TGCAGTGCCCGGGACACCGGGGAGCTGTTTTTT. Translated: CSARDTGELFF.

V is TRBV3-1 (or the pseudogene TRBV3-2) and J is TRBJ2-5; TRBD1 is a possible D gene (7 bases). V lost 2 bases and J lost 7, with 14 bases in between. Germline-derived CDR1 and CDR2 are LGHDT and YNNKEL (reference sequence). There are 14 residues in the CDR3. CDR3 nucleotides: TGTGCCAGCAGCCAACAGGGGGGTCTAGGGACCCAGTACTTC. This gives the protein CASSQQGGLGTQYF.

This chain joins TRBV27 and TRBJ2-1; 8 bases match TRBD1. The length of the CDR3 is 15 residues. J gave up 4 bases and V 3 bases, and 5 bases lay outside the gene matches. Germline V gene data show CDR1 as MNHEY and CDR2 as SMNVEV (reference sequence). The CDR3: CASSLDWTGYNEQFF. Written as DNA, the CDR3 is TGTGCCAGCAGTTTGGATTGGACAGGGTACAATGAGCAGTTCTTC.

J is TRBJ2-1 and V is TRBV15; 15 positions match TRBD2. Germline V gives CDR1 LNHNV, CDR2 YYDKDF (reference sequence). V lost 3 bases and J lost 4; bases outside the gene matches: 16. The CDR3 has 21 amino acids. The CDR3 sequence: CATSRSMGLAGGSLWYNEQFF. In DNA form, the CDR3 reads TGTGCCACCAGCAGGAGTATGGGACTAGCGGGAGGATCCCTATGGTACAATGAGCAGTTCTTC.

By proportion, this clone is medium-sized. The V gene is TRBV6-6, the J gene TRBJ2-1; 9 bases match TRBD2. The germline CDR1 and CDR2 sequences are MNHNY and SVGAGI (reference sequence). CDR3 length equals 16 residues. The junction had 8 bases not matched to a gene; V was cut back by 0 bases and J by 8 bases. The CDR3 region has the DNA TGTGCCAGCAGTTACTCGATTAGCGGGAGTTCCGATGAGCAGTTCTTC. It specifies CASSYSISGSSDEQFF.

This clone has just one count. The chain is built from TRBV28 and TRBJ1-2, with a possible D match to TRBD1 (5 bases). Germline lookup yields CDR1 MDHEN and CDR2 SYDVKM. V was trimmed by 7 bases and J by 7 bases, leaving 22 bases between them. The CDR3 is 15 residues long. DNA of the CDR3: TGTGCCAGCACTGGGCCGGCAGGGTTATTAGGTGGCTACACCTTC. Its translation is CASTGPAGLLGGYTF.

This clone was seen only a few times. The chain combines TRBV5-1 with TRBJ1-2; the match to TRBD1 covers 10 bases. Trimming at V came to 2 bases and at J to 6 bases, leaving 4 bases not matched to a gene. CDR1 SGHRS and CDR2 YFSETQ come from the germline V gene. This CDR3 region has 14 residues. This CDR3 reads CASSFLTGGHGYTF. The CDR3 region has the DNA TGCGCCAGCAGCTTCCTGACAGGGGGCCATGGCTACACCTTC.

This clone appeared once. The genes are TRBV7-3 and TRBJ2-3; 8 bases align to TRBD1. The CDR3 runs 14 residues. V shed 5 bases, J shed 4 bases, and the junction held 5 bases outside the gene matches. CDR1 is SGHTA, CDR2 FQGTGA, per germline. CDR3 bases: TGTGCCAGCAGCCCTGACAGGGGATCAGATACGCAGTATTTT. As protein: CASSPDRGSDTQYF.

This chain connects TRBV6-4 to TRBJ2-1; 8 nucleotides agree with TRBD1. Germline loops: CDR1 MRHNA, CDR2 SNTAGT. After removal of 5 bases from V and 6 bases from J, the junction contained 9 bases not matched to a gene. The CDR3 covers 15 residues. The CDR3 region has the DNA TGTGCCAGCAGTCCCGACAGGGGACTCTTCAATGAGCAGTTCTTC. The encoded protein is CASSPDRGLFNEQFF.

Written as DNA, the CDR3 is TGCGCCAGCTCTAGCGGGGGAGTGGTAGATACGCAGTATTTT. This gives the protein CASSSGGVVDTQYF. This rearrangement joins TRBV5-1 to TRBJ2-3; TRBD2 matches 10 bases. This CDR3 has 14 amino acids. The trim removed 7 bases at V and 5 bases at J, leaving 7 bases unmatched. Per the germline V gene, CDR1 is SGHRS and CDR2 is YFSETQ.

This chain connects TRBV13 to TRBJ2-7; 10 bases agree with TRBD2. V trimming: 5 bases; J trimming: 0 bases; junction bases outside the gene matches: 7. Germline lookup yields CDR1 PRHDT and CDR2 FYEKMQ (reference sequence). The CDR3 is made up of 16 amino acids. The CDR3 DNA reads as TGTGCCAGCAGCCCCCGGACTAGCGGCTACTCCTACGAGCAGTACTTC. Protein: CASSPRTSGYSYEQYF.

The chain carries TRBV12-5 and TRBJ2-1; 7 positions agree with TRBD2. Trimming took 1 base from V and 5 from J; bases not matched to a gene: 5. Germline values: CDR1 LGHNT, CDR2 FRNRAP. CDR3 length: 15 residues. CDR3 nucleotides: TGTGCTAGTGGTTTGGGGCGGGAGAATCACAATGAGCAGTTCTTC. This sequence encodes CASGLGRENHNEQFF.

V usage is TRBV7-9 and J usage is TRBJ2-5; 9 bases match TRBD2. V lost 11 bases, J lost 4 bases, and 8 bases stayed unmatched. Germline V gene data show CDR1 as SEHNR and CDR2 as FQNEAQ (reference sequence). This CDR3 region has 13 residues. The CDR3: CAAGAGGRETQYF. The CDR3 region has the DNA TGTGCCGCTGGGGCGGGAGGGCGAGAGACCCAGTACTTC.

DNA for the CDR3: TGTGCCAGCAGCTCCCGGAGTACACCCTACGAGCAGTACTTC. It encodes CASSSRSTPYEQYF. This rearrangement joins TRBV7-9 to TRBJ2-7, with D uncertain. The CDR3 consists of 14 residues. Germline values: CDR1 SEHNR, CDR2 FQNEAQ (reference sequence). The V gene lost 4 bases and the J gene lost 2 bases, with 12 bases spanning the gap.

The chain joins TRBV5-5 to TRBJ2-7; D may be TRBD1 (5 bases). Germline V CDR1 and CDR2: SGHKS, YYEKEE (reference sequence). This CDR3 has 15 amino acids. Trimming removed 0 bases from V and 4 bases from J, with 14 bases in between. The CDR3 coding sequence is TGTGCCAGCAGCTTGGGGCCAGGGAACCAATACGAGCAGTACTTC. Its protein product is CASSLGPGNQYEQYF.

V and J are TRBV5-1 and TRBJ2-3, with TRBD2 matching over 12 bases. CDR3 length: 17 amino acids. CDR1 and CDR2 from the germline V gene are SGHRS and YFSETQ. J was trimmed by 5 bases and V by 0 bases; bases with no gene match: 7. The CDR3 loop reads CASSLGLAGEVGDTQYF. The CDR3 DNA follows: TGCGCCAGCAGCTTGGGACTAGCGGGAGAAGTAGGAGATACGCAGTATTTT.

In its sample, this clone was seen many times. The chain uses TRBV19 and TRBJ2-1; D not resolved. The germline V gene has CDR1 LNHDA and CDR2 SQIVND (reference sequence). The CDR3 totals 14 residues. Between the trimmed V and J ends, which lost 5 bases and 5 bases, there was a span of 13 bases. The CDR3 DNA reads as TGTGCCAGTAGTGATGGTCGTCAGGACAATGAGCAGTTCTTC. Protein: CASSDGRQDNEQFF.

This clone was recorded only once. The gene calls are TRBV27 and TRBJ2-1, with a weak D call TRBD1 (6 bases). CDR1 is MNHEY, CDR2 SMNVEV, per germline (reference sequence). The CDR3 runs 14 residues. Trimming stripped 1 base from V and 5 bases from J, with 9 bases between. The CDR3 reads CASSLLRGNNEQFF. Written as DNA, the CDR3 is TGTGCCAGCAGTTTATTGAGGGGGAACAATGAGCAGTTCTTC.

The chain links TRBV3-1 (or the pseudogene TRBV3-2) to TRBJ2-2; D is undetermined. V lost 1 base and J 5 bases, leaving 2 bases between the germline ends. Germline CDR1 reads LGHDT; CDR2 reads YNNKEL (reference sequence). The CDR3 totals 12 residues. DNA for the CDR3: TGTGCCAGCAGCCAAGTAACCGGGGAGCTGTTTTTT. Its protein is CASSQVTGELFF.

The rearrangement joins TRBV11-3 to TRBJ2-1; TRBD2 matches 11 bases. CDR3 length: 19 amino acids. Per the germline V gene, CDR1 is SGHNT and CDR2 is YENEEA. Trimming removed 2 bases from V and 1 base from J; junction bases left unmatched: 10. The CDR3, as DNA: TGTGCCAGCAGCTTAAAAGGAACTAGCGGGAGACCTTCCTACAATGAGCAGTTCTTC. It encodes CASSLKGTSGRPSYNEQFF.